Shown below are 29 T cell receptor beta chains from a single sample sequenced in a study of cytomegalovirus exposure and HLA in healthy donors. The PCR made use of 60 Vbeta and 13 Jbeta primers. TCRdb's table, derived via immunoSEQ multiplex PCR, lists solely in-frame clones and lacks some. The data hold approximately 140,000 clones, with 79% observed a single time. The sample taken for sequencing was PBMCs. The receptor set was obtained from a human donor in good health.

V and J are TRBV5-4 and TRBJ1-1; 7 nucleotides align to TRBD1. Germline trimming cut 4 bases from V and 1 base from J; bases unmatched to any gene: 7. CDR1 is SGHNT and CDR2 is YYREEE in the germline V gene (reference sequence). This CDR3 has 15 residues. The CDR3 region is CASSPGGQPNTEAFF. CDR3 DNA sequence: TGTGCCAGCAGCCCCGGGGGACAGCCGAACACTGAAGCTTTCTTT. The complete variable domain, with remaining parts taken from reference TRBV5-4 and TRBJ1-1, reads ETGVTQSPTHLIKTRGQQVTLRCSSQSGHNTVSWYQQALGQGPQFIFQYYREEENGRGNFPPRFSGLQFPNYSSELNVNALELDDSALYLCASSPGGQPNTEAFFGQGTRLTVV.

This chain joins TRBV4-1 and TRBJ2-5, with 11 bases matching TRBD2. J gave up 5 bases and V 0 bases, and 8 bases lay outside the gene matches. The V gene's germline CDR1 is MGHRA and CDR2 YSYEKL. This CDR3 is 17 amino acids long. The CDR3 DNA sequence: TGCGCCAGCAGCCAAGATAGCGGGGGGGCTGTTTGGGAGACCCAGTACTTC. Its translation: CASSQDSGGAVWETQYF.

The CDR3 nucleotides are TGTGCCACCTCGGGACTACAAGATTACGAGCAGTACTTC. Its protein is CATSGLQDYEQYF. V is TRBV19 and J is TRBJ2-7, with 7 positions matching TRBD2. Germline V CDR1 and CDR2: LNHDA, SQIVND (reference sequence). V lost 10 bases and J lost 4; bases outside the gene matches: 10. The CDR3 extends over 13 amino acids.

CDR3 region: CASSRGSYTDTQYF. The CDR3 region has the DNA TGTGCCAGCAGTAGGGGATCTTACACAGATACGCAGTATTTT. V gene TRBV6-4 combines with J gene TRBJ2-3; possibly TRBD1 for D (5 bases). There are 14 residues in the CDR3. CDR1 and CDR2 (germline): MRHNA, SNTAGT. The ends were cut back, 5 bases at V and 2 bases at J, with 11 bases in the middle.

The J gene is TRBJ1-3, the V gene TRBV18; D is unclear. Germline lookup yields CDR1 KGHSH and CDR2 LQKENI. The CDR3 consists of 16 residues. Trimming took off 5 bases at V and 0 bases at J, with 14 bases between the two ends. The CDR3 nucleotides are TGTGCCAGCTCATTTACAGATCCAAGCTCTGGAAACACCATATATTTT. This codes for CASSFTDPSSGNTIYF.

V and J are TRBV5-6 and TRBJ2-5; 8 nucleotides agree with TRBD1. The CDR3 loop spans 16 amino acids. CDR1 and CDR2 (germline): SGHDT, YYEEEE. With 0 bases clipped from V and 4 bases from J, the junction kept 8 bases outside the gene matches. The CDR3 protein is CASSLAADRAGETQYF. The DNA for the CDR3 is TGTGCCAGCAGCTTGGCGGCGGACAGGGCAGGAGAGACCCAGTACTTC. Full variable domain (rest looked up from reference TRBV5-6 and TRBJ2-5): DAGVTQSPTHLIKTRGQQVTLRCSPKSGHDTVSWYQQALGQGPQFIFQYYEEEERQRGNFPDRFSGHQFPNYSSELNVNALLLGDSALYLCASSLAADRAGETQYFGPGTRLLVL.

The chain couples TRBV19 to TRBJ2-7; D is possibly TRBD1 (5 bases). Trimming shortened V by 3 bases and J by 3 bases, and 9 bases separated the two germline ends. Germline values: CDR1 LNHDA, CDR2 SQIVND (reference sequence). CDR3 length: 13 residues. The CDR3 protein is CASSMGQDYEQYF. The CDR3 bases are TGTGCCAGTAGTATGGGGCAGGACTACGAGCAGTACTTC.

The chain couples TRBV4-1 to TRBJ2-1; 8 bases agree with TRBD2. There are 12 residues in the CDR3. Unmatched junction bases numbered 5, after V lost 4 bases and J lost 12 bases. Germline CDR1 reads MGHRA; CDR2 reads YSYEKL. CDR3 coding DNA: TGCGCCAGCAGCCCGGGAGGGCAGGTGCAGTTCTTC. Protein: CASSPGGQVQFF.

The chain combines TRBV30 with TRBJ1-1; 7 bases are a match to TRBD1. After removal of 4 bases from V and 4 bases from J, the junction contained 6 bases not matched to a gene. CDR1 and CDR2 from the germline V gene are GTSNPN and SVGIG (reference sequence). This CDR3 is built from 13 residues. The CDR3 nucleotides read TGTGCCTGGAACGGAGGGGGCGGCACTGAAGCTTTCTTT. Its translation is CAWNGGGGTEAFF.

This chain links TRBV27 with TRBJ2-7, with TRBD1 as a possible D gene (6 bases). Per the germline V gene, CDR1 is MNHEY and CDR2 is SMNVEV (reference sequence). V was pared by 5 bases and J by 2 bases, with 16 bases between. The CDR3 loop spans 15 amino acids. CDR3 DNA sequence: TGTGCCAGCAGTGGGGGCCGGGGCAGTCCCTACGAGCAGTACTTC. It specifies CASSGGRGSPYEQYF.

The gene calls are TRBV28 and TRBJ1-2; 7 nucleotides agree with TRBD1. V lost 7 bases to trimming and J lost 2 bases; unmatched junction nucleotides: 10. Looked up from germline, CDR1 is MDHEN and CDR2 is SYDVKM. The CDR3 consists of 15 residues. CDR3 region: CASKITGTVNYGYTF. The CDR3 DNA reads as TGTGCCAGCAAGATAACCGGGACAGTCAACTATGGCTACACCTTC.

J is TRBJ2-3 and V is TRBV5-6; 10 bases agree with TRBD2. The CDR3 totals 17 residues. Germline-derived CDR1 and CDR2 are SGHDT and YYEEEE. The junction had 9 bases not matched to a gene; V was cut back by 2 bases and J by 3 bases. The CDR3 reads CASSLGAGGPRTDTQYF. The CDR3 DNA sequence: TGTGCCAGCAGCTTAGGAGCGGGGGGGCCGAGGACAGATACGCAGTATTTT.

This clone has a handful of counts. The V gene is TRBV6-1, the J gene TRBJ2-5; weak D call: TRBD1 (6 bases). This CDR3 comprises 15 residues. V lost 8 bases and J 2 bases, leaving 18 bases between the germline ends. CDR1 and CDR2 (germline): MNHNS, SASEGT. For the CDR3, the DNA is TGTGCCAGCGGTCCCTCATTAGGACAGCAAGAGACCCAGTACTTC. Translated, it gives CASGPSLGQQETQYF.

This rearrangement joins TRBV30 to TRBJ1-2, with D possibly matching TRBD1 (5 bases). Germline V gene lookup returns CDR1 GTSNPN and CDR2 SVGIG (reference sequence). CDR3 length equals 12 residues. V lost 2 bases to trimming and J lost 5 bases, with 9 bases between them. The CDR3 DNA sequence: TGTGCCTGGAGTCAGGGAATTTATGGCTACACCTTC. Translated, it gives CAWSQGIYGYTF.

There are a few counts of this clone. Here the CDR3 DNA reads TGTGCCAGCAGCACCCCTTCAGGCGGGGGGGGAACCATATATTTT. This translates into CASSTPSGGGGTIYF. The chain employs TRBV13 and TRBJ1-3; TRBD1 is a possible D gene (5 bases). V shed 5 bases and J shed 10 bases, with 21 bases lying between them. The CDR3 contains 15 residues. Germline CDR1 and CDR2: PRHDT and FYEKMQ (reference sequence).

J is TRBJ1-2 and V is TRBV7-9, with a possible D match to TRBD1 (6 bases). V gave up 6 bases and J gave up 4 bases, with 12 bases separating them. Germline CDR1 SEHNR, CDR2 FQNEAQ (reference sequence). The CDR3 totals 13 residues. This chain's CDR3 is CASSRDKLYGYTF. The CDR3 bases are TGTGCCAGCAGTAGGGACAAGCTCTATGGCTACACCTTC. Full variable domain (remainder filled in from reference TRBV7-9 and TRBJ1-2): DTGVSQNPRHKITKRGQNVTFRCDPISEHNRLYWYRQTLGQGPEFLTYFQNEAQLEKSRLLSDRFSAERPKGSFSTLEIQRTEQGDSAMYLCASSRDKLYGYTFGSGTRLTVV.

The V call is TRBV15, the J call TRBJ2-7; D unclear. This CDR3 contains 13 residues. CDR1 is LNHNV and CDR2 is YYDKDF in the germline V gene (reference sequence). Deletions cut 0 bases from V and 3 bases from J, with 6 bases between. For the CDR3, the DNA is TGTGCCACCAGCAGAGATTCGGGCTACGAGCAGTACTTC. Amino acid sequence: CATSRDSGYEQYF.

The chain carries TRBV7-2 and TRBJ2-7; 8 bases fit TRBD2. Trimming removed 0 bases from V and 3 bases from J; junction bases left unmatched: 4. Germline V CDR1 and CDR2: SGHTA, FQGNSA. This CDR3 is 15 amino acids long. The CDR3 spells CASSLAAGGVYEQYF. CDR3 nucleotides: TGTGCCAGCAGCTTAGCAGCCGGGGGGGTCTACGAGCAGTACTTC.

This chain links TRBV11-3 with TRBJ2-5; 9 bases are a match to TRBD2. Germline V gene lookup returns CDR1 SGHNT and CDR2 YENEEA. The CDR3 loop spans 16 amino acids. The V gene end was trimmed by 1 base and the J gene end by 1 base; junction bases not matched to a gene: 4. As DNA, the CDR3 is TGTGCCAGCAGCTTAGTGTTAGCGGGAGTCCAAGAGACCCAGTACTTC. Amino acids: CASSLVLAGVQETQYF.

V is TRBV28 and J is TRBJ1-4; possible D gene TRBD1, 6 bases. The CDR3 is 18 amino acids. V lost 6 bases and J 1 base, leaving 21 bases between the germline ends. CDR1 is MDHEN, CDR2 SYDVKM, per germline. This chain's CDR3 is CASRPRTENWITNEKLFF. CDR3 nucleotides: TGTGCCAGCAGACCACGGACAGAAAACTGGATAACTAATGAAAAACTGTTTTTT.

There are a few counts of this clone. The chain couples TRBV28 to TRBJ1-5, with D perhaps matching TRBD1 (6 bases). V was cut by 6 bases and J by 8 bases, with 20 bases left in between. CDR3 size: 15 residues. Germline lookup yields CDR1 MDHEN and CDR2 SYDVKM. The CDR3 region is CASRERGTPAEPQHF. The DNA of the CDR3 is TGTGCCAGCAGGGAGAGGGGGACCCCCGCGGAGCCCCAGCATTTT.

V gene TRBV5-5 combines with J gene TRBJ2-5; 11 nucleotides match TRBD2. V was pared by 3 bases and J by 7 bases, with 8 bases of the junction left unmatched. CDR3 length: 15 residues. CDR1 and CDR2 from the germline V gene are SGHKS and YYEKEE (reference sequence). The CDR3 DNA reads TGTGCCAGCAGCTCGGGACTAGCGGATGGGGGGACCCAGTACTTC. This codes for CASSSGLADGGTQYF.

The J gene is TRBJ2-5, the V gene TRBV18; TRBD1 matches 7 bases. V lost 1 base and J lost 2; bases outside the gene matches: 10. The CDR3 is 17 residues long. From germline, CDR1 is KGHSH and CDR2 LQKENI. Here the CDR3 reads CASSPLPTGQPQETQYF. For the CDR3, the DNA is TGTGCCAGCTCACCACTCCCGACAGGGCAGCCTCAAGAGACCCAGTACTTC.

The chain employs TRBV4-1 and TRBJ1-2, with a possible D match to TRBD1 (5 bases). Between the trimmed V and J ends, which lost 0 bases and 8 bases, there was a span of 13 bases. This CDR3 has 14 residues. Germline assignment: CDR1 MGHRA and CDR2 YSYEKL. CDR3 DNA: TGCGCCAGCAGCCAAGATGTCAGGGTCGGGGGCTACACCTTC. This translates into CASSQDVRVGGYTF.

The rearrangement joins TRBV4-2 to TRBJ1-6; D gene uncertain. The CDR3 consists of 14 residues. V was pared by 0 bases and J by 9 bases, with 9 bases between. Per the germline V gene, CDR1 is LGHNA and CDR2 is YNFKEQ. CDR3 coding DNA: TGTGCCAGCAGCCAAGATGGGAGCGGTTCACCCCTCCACTTT. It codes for CASSQDGSGSPLHF.

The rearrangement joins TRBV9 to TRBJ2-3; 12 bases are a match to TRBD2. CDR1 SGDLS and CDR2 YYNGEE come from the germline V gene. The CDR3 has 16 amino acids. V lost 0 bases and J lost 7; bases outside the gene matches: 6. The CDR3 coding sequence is TGTGCCAGCAGCGTAGAGGCTAGCGGGAGGGTGTATACGCAGTATTTT. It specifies CASSVEASGRVYTQYF. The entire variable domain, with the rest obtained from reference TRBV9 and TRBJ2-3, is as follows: DSGVTQTPKHLITATGQRVTLRCSPRSGDLSVYWYQQSLDQGLQFLIQYYNGEERAKGNILERFSAQQFPDLHSELNLSSLELGDSALYFCASSVEASGRVYTQYFGPGTRLTVL.

The DNA of the CDR3 is TGTGCCAGCAGCTTGACTAGCGGGAGGGAGTACGAGCAGTACTTC. The encoded protein is CASSLTSGREYEQYF. The gene calls are TRBV7-6 and TRBJ2-7; TRBD2 aligns across 14 bases. Germline CDR1 and CDR2: SGHVS and FNYEAQ. Unmatched junction bases numbered 2, after V lost 3 bases and J lost 4 bases. The length of the CDR3 is 15 residues.

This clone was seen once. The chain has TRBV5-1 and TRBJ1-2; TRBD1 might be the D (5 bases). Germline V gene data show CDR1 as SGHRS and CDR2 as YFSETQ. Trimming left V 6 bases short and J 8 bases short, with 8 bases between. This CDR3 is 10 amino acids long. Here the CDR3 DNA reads TGCGCCAGCATTAGGGGCGGCTACACCTTC. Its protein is CASIRGGYTF.

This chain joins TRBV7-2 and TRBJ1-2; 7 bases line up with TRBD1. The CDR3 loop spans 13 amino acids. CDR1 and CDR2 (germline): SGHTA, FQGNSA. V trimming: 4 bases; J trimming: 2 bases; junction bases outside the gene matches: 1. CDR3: CASSSGQNYGYTF. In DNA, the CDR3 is TGTGCCAGCAGCTCGGGACAGAACTATGGCTACACCTTC.